The 30 T cell receptor beta chains presented below share a single source sample, sequenced in a study of cytomegalovirus exposure and HLA in healthy donors. Primers included in the PCR were 60 Vbeta and 13 Jbeta primers. The protocol was immunoSEQ multiplex PCR, while the TCRdb copy is restricted to in-frame clones and leaves out a portion. This sample has around 100,000 clones; about 70% occur once, and the top ten carry about 2.6%. Sequencing used PBMCs. The receptor set was obtained from a man aged 50-59 years in good health and CMV-seropositive.

This clone was recorded a few times. The CDR3 sequence: CASTPGGQGRTEKLFF. CDR3 in DNA: TGTGCCAGCACCCCTGGCGGACAGGGTAGGACTGAAAAACTGTTTTTT. The genes are TRBV6-6 and TRBJ1-4; TRBD1 matches at 8 bases. Germline loops: CDR1 MNHNY, CDR2 SVGAGI (reference sequence). CDR3 length: 16 amino acids. The J segment lost 7 bases and the V segment lost 7 bases, leaving 14 bases of the junction unmatched.

The chain uses TRBV2 and TRBJ1-5; a possible D gene is TRBD1 (6 bases). Germline V gene sequence: CDR1 SNHLY, CDR2 FYNNEI. Trimming pared 2 bases from V and 3 bases from J, leaving 14 bases between. The CDR3 consists of 16 residues. The DNA for the CDR3 is TGTGCCAGCAGTGAAAGGGGGAGGGGAATCAATCAGCCCCAGCATTTT. This gives the protein CASSERGRGINQPQHF.

The V gene is TRBV7-8, the J gene TRBJ1-4, with D hard to call. The V end was cut by 5 bases, the J end by 0 bases, with 10 bases between. Germline CDR1 is SGHVS and CDR2 is FQNEAQ. This CDR3 has 15 amino acids. The CDR3 sequence is CASSRFFATNEKLFF. CDR3 sequence (DNA): TGTGCCAGCAGCCGTTTCTTTGCAACTAATGAAAAACTGTTTTTT.

The rearrangement links TRBV5-4 to TRBJ2-2; 10 bases match TRBD2. The J segment lost 8 bases and the V segment lost 0 bases, leaving 4 bases of the junction unmatched. This CDR3 comprises 15 residues. The germline CDR1 and CDR2 sequences are SGHNT and YYREEE (reference sequence). The CDR3 DNA sequence: TGTGCCAGCAGCTTGGGCCTAGCGGGAGTAGGGGAGCTGTTTTTT. This sequence encodes CASSLGLAGVGELFF. The entire variable domain, with the rest obtained from reference TRBV5-4 and TRBJ2-2, is as follows: ETGVTQSPTHLIKTRGQQVTLRCSSQSGHNTVSWYQQALGQGPQFIFQYYREEENGRGNFPPRFSGLQFPNYSSELNVNALELDDSALYLCASSLGLAGVGELFFGEGSRLTVL.

This chain uses TRBV5-4 with TRBJ2-2, with TRBD2 identical over 8 bases. Looked up from germline, CDR1 is SGHNT and CDR2 is YYREEE (reference sequence). Germline trimming cut 6 bases from V and 5 bases from J; bases unmatched to any gene: 6. This CDR3 has 14 residues. CDR3 loop: CASNFPGGTGELFF. CDR3 DNA: TGTGCCAGCAACTTTCCGGGGGGGACCGGGGAGCTGTTTTTT.

The genes are TRBV4-1 and TRBJ1-2, with D unresolved. The CDR3 runs 15 residues. CDR1 is MGHRA, CDR2 YSYEKL, per germline. The V and J ends lost 0 bases and 0 bases respectively, with 8 bases between them. Here the CDR3 reads CASSQDVSANYGYTF. The CDR3 nucleotides read TGCGCCAGCAGCCAAGATGTGAGCGCTAACTATGGCTACACCTTC.

As for this clone: The same CDR3 also results from other DNA sequences found in this sample. V and J are TRBV5-1 and TRBJ2-2; D might be TRBD2 (6 bases). Trimming left V 5 bases short and J 0 bases short, with 11 bases between. The CDR3 length is 15 residues. Germline lookup yields CDR1 SGHRS and CDR2 YFSETQ. Written as DNA, the CDR3 is TGCGCCAGCAGTCTCGGGACTCCGAACACCGGGGAGCTGTTTTTT. Translation: CASSLGTPNTGELFF. The full variable domain, rest sourced from reference TRBV5-1 and TRBJ2-2, is KAGVTQTPRYLIKTRGQQVTLSCSPISGHRSVSWYQQTPGQGLQFLFEYFSETQRNKGNFPGRFSGRQFSNSRSEMNVSTLELGDSALYLCASSLGTPNTGELFFGEGSRLTVL.

V is TRBV5-4 and J is TRBJ2-7; the D gene is possibly TRBD2 (6 bases). Germline CDR1 is SGHNT and CDR2 is YYREEE (reference sequence). The V end lost 2 bases, the J end lost 1 base, and 13 bases lay between the germline ends. This CDR3 region has 15 residues. The CDR3 nucleotides read TGTGCCAGCAGCTTTAGCGTTGGGGGGTCCTACGAGCAGTACTTC. The encoded protein is CASSFSVGGSYEQYF.

This clone was seen a handful of times. Different DNA sequences within this sample yield the same CDR3. This sequence joins TRBV19 and TRBJ2-1, with D uncertain. The CDR3 extends over 15 amino acids. Germline assignment: CDR1 LNHDA and CDR2 SQIVND (reference sequence). With 5 bases removed from V and 7 bases from J, the gap between germline ends came to 18 bases. Written as DNA, the CDR3 is TGTGCCAGTAGTCGCGCGGATGCCAGTCGAAATGAGCAGTTCTTC. Amino acids: CASSRADASRNEQFF.

CDR3 in amino acids: CSAISGIVSFF. In DNA, the CDR3 is TGCAGTGCTATTAGCGGGATCGTTTCGTTCTTC. The rearrangement uses TRBV20-1 and TRBJ2-1; the match to TRBD2 covers 8 bases. This CDR3 comprises 11 residues. The ends lost 4 bases at V and 15 bases at J; junction bases unmatched: 8. Germline V lookup: CDR1 DFQATT, CDR2 SNEGSKA (reference sequence).

The chain has TRBV19 and TRBJ1-4; 8 nucleotides align to TRBD1. Germline CDR1 is LNHDA and CDR2 is SQIVND (reference sequence). This CDR3 contains 13 residues. The V gene end was trimmed by 8 bases and the J gene end by 7 bases; junction bases not matched to a gene: 6. Written as DNA, the CDR3 is TGTGCCAGTGGGGACAGGCGTGGTGAAAAACTGTTTTTT. Amino acid sequence: CASGDRRGEKLFF. The full variable domain, with the rest looked up from reference TRBV19 and TRBJ1-4, is DGGITQSPKYLFRKEGQNVTLSCEQNLNHDAMYWYRQDPGQGLRLIYYSQIVNDFQKGDIAEGYSVSREKKESFPLTVTSAQKNPTAFYLCASGDRRGEKLFFGSGTQLSVL.

The chain carries TRBV4-1 and TRBJ1-1; no clear D gene. Germline loops: CDR1 MGHRA, CDR2 YSYEKL. The CDR3 spans 15 residues. The V end was cut by 4 bases, the J end by 0 bases, with 12 bases between. Here the CDR3 DNA reads TGCGCCAGCAGCCCACACCTTCCCATGAACACTGAAGCTTTCTTT. It yields the protein CASSPHLPMNTEAFF.

The chain links TRBV2 to TRBJ2-5; D unclear. The ends were cut back, 5 bases at V and 2 bases at J, with 9 bases in the middle. Germline V gene sequence: CDR1 SNHLY, CDR2 FYNNEI. The CDR3 is made up of 13 amino acids. CDR3 in DNA: TGTGCCAGCAGTACCCGGTCTCAAGAGACCCAGTACTTC. It translates to CASSTRSQETQYF.

The V and J genes are TRBV7-7 and TRBJ2-3; 8 bases fit TRBD1. This CDR3 contains 13 residues. Germline trimming cut 5 bases from V and 5 bases from J; bases unmatched to any gene: 3. Germline CDR1 is SSHAT and CDR2 is FNYEAQ (reference sequence). This chain's CDR3 is CASSRDRGDTQYF. CDR3 coding DNA: TGTGCCAGCAGCCGAGACAGGGGAGATACGCAGTATTTT.

V and J are TRBV19 and TRBJ2-1; TRBD2 agrees at 14 bases. Germline CDR1 LNHDA, CDR2 SQIVND (reference sequence). The CDR3 extends over 17 amino acids. J gave up 7 bases and V 5 bases, and 10 bases lay outside the gene matches. CDR3 sequence: CASSVRLAGGPGNEQFF. The CDR3, as DNA: TGTGCCAGTAGTGTAAGACTAGCGGGAGGGCCGGGTAATGAGCAGTTCTTC.

V gene TRBV6-1 combines with J gene TRBJ2-6; D gene ambiguous. Germline V gene sequence: CDR1 MNHNS, CDR2 SASEGT. This CDR3 region has 15 residues. V was cut by 4 bases and J by 1 base, with 8 bases left in between. The CDR3 DNA follows: TGTGCCAGCAGTGTACACCTTTCTGGGGCCAACGTCCTGACTTTC. Protein sequence: CASSVHLSGANVLTF.

This rearrangement joins TRBV5-1 to TRBJ2-5; D may be TRBD2 (6 bases). This CDR3 comprises 16 residues. V lost 0 bases to trimming and J lost 9 bases, with 21 bases between them. Germline CDR1 is SGHRS and CDR2 is YFSETQ. CDR3 residues: CASSLAGHGGREAQYF. The CDR3 DNA follows: TGCGCCAGCAGCTTGGCCGGACACGGGGGAAGGGAGGCCCAGTACTTC.

The sample holds a few counts of this clone. The rearrangement uses TRBV30 and TRBJ1-1; 7 nucleotides align to TRBD1. The CDR3 has 12 residues. CDR1 GTSNPN and CDR2 SVGIG come from the germline V gene (reference sequence). The junction had 2 bases not matched to a gene; V was cut back by 6 bases and J by 1 base. The CDR3 DNA is TGTGCCTGCGACAGGGCGAACACTGAAGCTTTCTTT. Translated, it gives CACDRANTEAFF.

V is TRBV4-1 and J is TRBJ2-7; TRBD2 aligns across 10 bases. The CDR3 runs 15 residues. V trimming: 0 bases; J trimming: 3 bases; junction bases outside the gene matches: 2. The germline V gene encodes CDR1 MGHRA and CDR2 YSYEKL. The CDR3 DNA reads as TGCGCCAGCAGCCAAGAGGGGACTAGCGTCTACGAGCAGTACTTC. Encoded protein: CASSQEGTSVYEQYF.

The chain carries TRBV30 and TRBJ1-1, with D tentatively TRBD1 (6 bases). Germline CDR1 and CDR2: GTSNPN and SVGIG (reference sequence). V lost 0 bases and J lost 5, with 13 bases in between. The CDR3 contains 14 residues. CDR3 DNA: TGTGCCTGGAGTGTTGGGGGCAGGGGAACTGAAGCTTTCTTT. This encodes CAWSVGGRGTEAFF. The full variable domain, rest sourced from reference TRBV30 and TRBJ1-1, is SQTIHQWPATLVQPVGSPLSLECTVEGTSNPNLYWYRQAAGRGLQLLFYSVGIGQISSEVPQNLSASRPQDRQFILSSKKLLLSDSGFYLCAWSVGGRGTEAFFGQGTRLTVV.

There are a few counts of this clone. The rearrangement links TRBV7-2 to TRBJ2-5; 12 nucleotides line up with TRBD1. The germline CDR1 and CDR2 sequences are SGHTA and FQGNSA. V was pared by 2 bases and J by 5 bases, with 6 bases of the junction left unmatched. The CDR3 is 16 residues long. The CDR3 bases are TGTGCCAGCAGCTTACCCGGGACAGGGGGCCGGGAGACCCAGTACTTC. Translating it yields CASSLPGTGGRETQYF.

The chain combines TRBV9 with TRBJ2-7; 14 positions agree with TRBD2. Germline values: CDR1 SGDLS, CDR2 YYNGEE. The CDR3 spans 18 residues. The trim removed 4 bases at V and 0 bases at J, leaving 9 bases unmatched. Written as DNA, the CDR3 is TGTGCCAGCAGCTCACCGGGACTAGCGGGAGATCGCTCCTACGAGCAGTACTTC. Its translation: CASSSPGLAGDRSYEQYF.

V gene TRBV7-8 combines with J gene TRBJ2-1; 12 nucleotides line up with TRBD2. Trimming took 5 bases from V and 4 from J; bases not matched to a gene: 3. This CDR3 contains 15 residues. CDR1 and CDR2 (germline): SGHVS, FQNEAQ. CDR3 amino acids: CASSTTSGGYNEQFF. CDR3 DNA sequence: TGTGCCAGCAGCACGACTAGCGGGGGTTACAATGAGCAGTTCTTC.

The CDR3 spells CASSLAGDTEAFF. CDR3 nucleotides: TGTGCCAGCAGCTTAGCAGGGGACACTGAAGCTTTCTTT. The chain links TRBV7-9 to TRBJ1-1; maybe TRBD1 (5 bases). Deletions cut 0 bases from V and 3 bases from J, with 5 bases between. The CDR3 contains 13 residues. Per the germline V gene, CDR1 is SEHNR and CDR2 is FQNEAQ (reference sequence).

The CDR3 DNA reads TGTGCCAGCATTACGGGACAGAGCACAGATACGCAGTATTTT. It yields the protein CASITGQSTDTQYF. The chain is built from TRBV2 and TRBJ2-3; 7 bases are shared with TRBD1. J gave up 0 bases and V 7 bases, and 4 bases lay outside the gene matches. Looked up from germline, CDR1 is SNHLY and CDR2 is FYNNEI. The CDR3 contains 14 residues.

The chain couples TRBV9 to TRBJ2-7; D is undetermined. The CDR3 extends over 15 amino acids. The V and J ends lost 0 bases and 3 bases respectively, with 13 bases between them. In germline, CDR1 is SGDLS, CDR2 YYNGEE. The CDR3 region is CASSVDTDSYYEQYF. The DNA for the CDR3 is TGTGCCAGCAGCGTAGACACTGACTCCTACTACGAGCAGTACTTC.

This clone was seen only a few times. The rearrangement uses TRBV6-1 and TRBJ2-5; the D gene is possibly TRBD2 (5 bases). The closer fit of TRBJ2-7 to the DNA end suggests the J call may be wrong. The CDR3 sequence is 16 residues long. Germline CDR1 reads MNHNS; CDR2 reads SASEGT. CDR3 DNA sequence: TGTGCCAGCAGTGAAGCGCTAGCTCGGGCCGGTTACGAGCAGTACTTC. It codes for CASSEALARAGYEQYF.

The rearrangement uses TRBV7-9 and TRBJ2-1, with a tentative D call TRBD2 (6 bases). CDR3 length equals 14 residues. In germline, CDR1 is SEHNR, CDR2 FQNEAQ (reference sequence). Trimming removed 6 bases at V and 15 bases at J, with 24 bases between. The CDR3 is CASSWDSGRGGGFF. CDR3 in DNA: TGTGCCAGCAGTTGGGACTCAGGTCGCGGCGGCGGGTTCTTC.

The table lists this clone with a few counts. The chain joins TRBV7-2 to TRBJ2-5; 14 nucleotides match TRBD2. The V segment lost 4 bases and the J segment 5 bases; nucleotides outside the gene matches: 9. The length of the CDR3 is 17 residues. Germline V CDR1 and CDR2: SGHTA, FQGNSA. Written as DNA, the CDR3 is TGTGCCAGCAGCTCTCCCGGGGGACTAGCGGGGGCGGAGACCCAGTACTTC. This translates into CASSSPGGLAGAETQYF.

This chain connects TRBV7-2 to TRBJ2-7; 8 bases line up with TRBD2. The CDR3 runs to 15 residues. Germline V gives CDR1 SGHTA, CDR2 FQGNSA. V lost 2 bases and J lost 5; bases outside the gene matches: 8. Here the CDR3 DNA reads TGTGCCAGCAGCTTATATCCGGGACTAGGGGACGAGCAGTACTTC. Its protein is CASSLYPGLGDEQYF. Looking up the rest from reference TRBV7-2 and TRBJ2-7 gives the full variable domain: GAGVSQSPSNKVTEKGKDVELRCDPISGHTALYWYRQSLGQGLEFLIYFQGNSAPDKSGLPSDRFSAERTGGSVSTLTIQRTQQEDSAVYLCASSLYPGLGDEQYFGPGTRLTVT.